Presented here are 28 T cell receptor beta chains from one specimen sequenced in a study of CD8 T cells in ankylosing spondylitis. A single record per CDR3 protein comes from TCRdb applying MiXCR to the 5' RACE reads. The data show a few hundred thousand distinct CDR3 sequences, under 14% seen once. Material for sequencing was blood, either unsorted or a sorted T cell fraction (not recorded which). The receptors derive from a female donor with ankylosing spondylitis or in good health (not recorded which).

Note on this clonotype: A read error may explain this, as a much larger clone is one base away. J is TRBJ2-3 and V is TRBV20-1; the match to TRBD2 covers 10 bases. This CDR3 comprises 19 residues. Per germline, CDR1 DFQATT and CDR2 SNEGSKA (reference sequence). The CDR3 region has the DNA TGCTGTGCTAGAGCTCCGACCGGGACTAGCGCTTGGCCCTATCCTACGCAGTATTTT. The encoded protein is CCARAPTGTSAWPYPTQYF.

Ten or more counts support this clonotype. The rearrangement links TRBV5-1 to TRBJ2-5, with 8 bases lining up with TRBD2. The length of the CDR3 is 17 residues. Germline-derived CDR1 and CDR2 are SGHRS and YFSETQ. The V gene end was trimmed by 0 bases and the J gene end by 5 bases; junction bases not matched to a gene: 12. Here the CDR3 DNA reads TGCGCCAGCAGCTTGGGGACCCGGGGGGGCGATCTTGAGACCCAGTACTTC. Amino acid sequence: CASSLGTRGGDLETQYF.

This clonotype was counted between two and nine times. The rearrangement links TRBV9 to TRBJ2-1, with D perhaps given as TRBD1 or TRBD2 (5 bases each). CDR3 length equals 14 residues. Germline V lookup: CDR1 SGDLS, CDR2 YYNGEE. Trimming cost V 0 bases and J 6 bases, with 10 bases left between them. The CDR3 sequence is CASSVELRGNEQFF. The CDR3 DNA is TGTGCCAGCAGCGTAGAACTGAGGGGCAATGAGCAGTTCTTC.

This clonotype has ten or more counts. The chain links TRBV7-2 to TRBJ2-7; D unclear. The CDR3 consists of 11 residues. The V end lost 5 bases, the J end lost 3 bases, and 5 bases lay between the germline ends. CDR1 and CDR2 from the germline V gene are SGHTA and FQGNSA. The chain's CDR3 is CASSRIYEQYF. The CDR3 nucleotides read TGTGCCAGCAGCAGGATCTACGAGCAGTACTTC.

This clonotype was counted at least ten times. The V gene is TRBV10-3, the J gene TRBJ2-7, with 9 bases that match TRBD1. The CDR3 is made up of 15 amino acids. The germline gives CDR1 ENHRY, CDR2 SYGVKD. Losses at the gene ends were 10 bases for V and 8 bases for J; bases not matched to a gene: 18. The DNA for the CDR3 is TGTGCCAGCCAGGAGGGGGGACAGGGTTCTACGAAGCAGTACTTC. Amino acid sequence: CASQEGGQGSTKQYF.

This clonotype has ten or more counts. The chain employs TRBV29-1 and TRBJ2-6, with a weak D call TRBD1 (5 bases). CDR3 length: 17 residues. Trimming left V 0 bases short and J 1 base short, with 13 bases between. CDR1 SQVTM and CDR2 ANQGSEA come from the germline V gene. This chain's CDR3 is CSVEDGAGWSGANVLTF. The DNA for the CDR3 is TGCAGCGTTGAAGATGGGGCAGGGTGGTCTGGGGCCAACGTCCTGACTTTC. The whole variable domain, filled in from reference TRBV29-1 and TRBJ2-6, reads SAVISQKPSRDICQRGTSLTIQCQVDSQVTMMFWYRQQPGQSLTLIATANQGSEATYESGFVIDKFPISRPNLTFSTLTVSNMSPEDSSIYLCSVEDGAGWSGANVLTFGAGSRLTVL.

This clonotype appeared a few times. The chain employs TRBV7-9 and TRBJ1-6, with D possibly TRBD1 on 5 matching bases. V gave up 7 bases and J gave up 8 bases, with 9 bases separating them. The germline gives CDR1 SEHNR, CDR2 FQNEAQ (reference sequence). This CDR3 contains 12 residues. For the CDR3, the DNA is TGTGCCAGCACCAAAGGGGATTCACCCCTCCACTTT. Protein: CASTKGDSPLHF.

This clonotype was seen at least ten times. The chain uses TRBV5-6 and TRBJ1-1; no clear D gene. This CDR3 spans 14 amino acids. In germline, CDR1 is SGHDT, CDR2 YYEEEE. V was trimmed by 7 bases and J by 2 bases, leaving 15 bases between them. The CDR3 spells CASAREGTNTEAFF. DNA of the CDR3: TGTGCCAGCGCTCGTGAGGGCACTAACACTGAAGCTTTCTTT.

Ten or more counts support this clonotype. This rearrangement joins TRBV6-4 to TRBJ2-1; perhaps TRBD1 as D (6 bases). Germline loops: CDR1 MRHNA, CDR2 SNTAGT. V was trimmed by 6 bases and J by 3 bases, leaving 12 bases between them. This CDR3 has 14 amino acids. The CDR3: CASRPQGFYNEQFF. The CDR3 region has the DNA TGTGCCAGCAGACCACAGGGATTCTACAATGAGCAGTTCTTC.

This clonotype appeared many times. J is TRBJ2-7 and V is TRBV20-1, with 11 positions matching TRBD2. The germline V gene has CDR1 DFQATT and CDR2 SNEGSKA (reference sequence). V lost 5 bases and J lost 3; bases outside the gene matches: 6. The CDR3 contains 14 residues. The CDR3 reads CSAPASGRSYEQYF. The DNA of the CDR3 is TGCAGTGCTCCGGCTAGCGGGAGGAGCTACGAGCAGTACTTC.

In this sample, this clonotype turned up many times. V gene TRBV20-1 combines with J gene TRBJ1-6, with D unclear. This CDR3 spans 11 amino acids. Trimming pared 3 bases from V and 8 bases from J, leaving 5 bases between. Germline values: CDR1 DFQATT, CDR2 SNEGSKA (reference sequence). The CDR3 loop reads CSASRHSPLHF. CDR3 coding DNA: TGCAGTGCTAGTCGCCATTCACCCCTCCACTTT.

This clonotype was observed many times. This chain uses TRBV5-6 with TRBJ2-1, with no clear D. Germline V gene lookup returns CDR1 SGHDT and CDR2 YYEEEE. The CDR3 is 16 amino acids. V was pared by 1 base and J by 0 bases, with 11 bases between. The CDR3 region is CASSLSFSSSYNEQFF. The DNA of the CDR3 is TGTGCCAGCAGCTTGAGCTTCTCGAGCTCCTACAATGAGCAGTTCTTC.

V usage is TRBV7-2 and J usage is TRBJ2-1, with 11 bases that match TRBD2. After removal of 1 base from V and 7 bases from J, the junction contained 6 bases not matched to a gene. Germline V gives CDR1 SGHTA, CDR2 FQGNSA. The CDR3 contains 16 residues. CDR3 coding DNA: TGTGCCAGCAGCTTAGTCTCCACTAGCGGGAGTAATGAGCAGTTCTTC. It specifies CASSLVSTSGSNEQFF.

This chain uses TRBV20-1 with TRBJ1-2, with a tentative D call TRBD1 (6 bases). This CDR3 has 12 residues. The V end was cut by 6 bases, the J end by 1 base, with 9 bases between. From germline, CDR1 is DFQATT and CDR2 SNEGSKA (reference sequence). Written as DNA, the CDR3 is TGCAGTGCCGGGGACAATAACTATGGCTACACCTTC. Translating gives CSAGDNNYGYTF.

In its sample, this clonotype was seen many times. The chain couples TRBV12-3 or TRBV12-4 to TRBJ2-7; 7 nucleotides line up with TRBD1. After removal of 6 bases from V and 5 bases from J, the junction contained 7 bases not matched to a gene. This CDR3 is built from 13 residues. The CDR3 coding sequence is TGTGCCAGCAGGAGACAGGGAAGCCACGAGCAGTACTTC. Its translation is CASRRQGSHEQYF.

This clonotype was detected many times. The chain has TRBV12-3 or TRBV12-4 and TRBJ2-1; D gene unclear. The CDR3 loop spans 13 amino acids. V lost 5 bases and J 15 bases, leaving 20 bases between the germline ends. This CDR3 is CASSLQPGNGRFF. The CDR3 DNA reads as TGTGCCAGCAGTCTTCAGCCCGGAAATGGCCGGTTCTTC.

The sample holds a few counts of this clonotype. V is TRBV4-3 and J is TRBJ2-1; D ambiguous. CDR1 and CDR2 (germline): LGHNA, YSLEER. This CDR3 is 14 amino acids long. V lost 1 base and J 2 bases, leaving 6 bases between the germline ends. The CDR3 loop is CASSQGGTYNEQFF. The CDR3 DNA reads as TGCGCCAGCAGCCAAGGCGGAACCTACAATGAGCAGTTCTTC.

V gene TRBV3-1 combines with J gene TRBJ2-7; possibly TRBD1 for D (6 bases). V lost 5 bases to trimming and J lost 3 bases, with 17 bases between them. CDR3 length: 15 amino acids. Germline CDR1 LGHDT, CDR2 YNNKEL (reference sequence). CDR3 in DNA: TGTGCCAGCAGCTACTCCCCACAGGGAAGCTACGAGCAGTACTTC. Protein product: CASSYSPQGSYEQYF.

This clonotype has only a few counts. The V call is TRBV7-6, the J call TRBJ2-1, with TRBD1 matching over 10 bases. The CDR3 contains 15 residues. The V segment lost 6 bases and the J segment 5 bases; nucleotides outside the gene matches: 7. Germline CDR1 is SGHVS and CDR2 is FNYEAQ. The CDR3 coding sequence is TGTGCCAGCAGTTCGACAGGGGGCTTCAACAATGAGCAGTTCTTC. Translating gives CASSSTGGFNNEQFF.

The chain couples TRBV25-1 to TRBJ1-4; D gene uncertain. Germline V gene sequence: CDR1 MGHDK, CDR2 SYGVNS. This CDR3 has 15 residues. V was shortened by 4 bases and J by 3 bases, with 12 bases between the two germline ends. CDR3 in DNA: TGTGCCAGCAGTGCACCGGTCGGAGCTAATGAAAAACTGTTTTTT. Its translation is CASSAPVGANEKLFF.

This clonotype was observed a handful of times. The chain joins TRBV5-4 to TRBJ1-1; no firm D call. Looked up from germline, CDR1 is SGHNT and CDR2 is YYREEE (reference sequence). This CDR3 is 14 amino acids long. Trimming cost V 0 bases and J 5 bases, with 11 bases left between them. The CDR3 DNA reads TGTGCCAGCAGCTTGGAGGCAGTCGGGACTGAAGCTTTCTTT. As protein: CASSLEAVGTEAFF. The variable domain in full, with the rest retrieved from reference TRBV5-4 and TRBJ1-1, is ETGVTQSPTHLIKTRGQQVTLRCSSQSGHNTVSWYQQALGQGPQFIFQYYREEENGRGNFPPRFSGLQFPNYSSELNVNALELDDSALYLCASSLEAVGTEAFFGQGTRLTVV.

This clonotype showed up many times. The rearrangement uses TRBV28 and TRBJ2-5; D is possibly TRBD2 (5 bases). V was clipped by 3 bases and J by 3 bases, with 8 bases between them. In germline, CDR1 is MDHEN, CDR2 SYDVKM. The CDR3 spans 13 residues. CDR3 nucleotide sequence: TGTGCCAGCAGTTTTTACGGGGAAGAGACCCAGTACTTC. Encoded protein: CASSFYGEETQYF.

This clonotype was seen ten or more times. J is TRBJ2-2 and V is TRBV5-1; D might be TRBD2 (6 bases). Germline V lookup: CDR1 SGHRS, CDR2 YFSETQ. The CDR3 runs to 14 residues. Trimming took 5 bases from V and 5 from J, leaving 13 bases between them. The CDR3 sequence is CASRVGSSTGELFF. As DNA, the CDR3 is TGCGCCAGCAGAGTCGGGAGTAGTACCGGGGAGCTGTTTTTT.

This clonotype was seen repeatedly, ten times or more. The chain employs TRBV29-1 and TRBJ2-1, with 8 bases aligning to TRBD2. Trimming removed 4 bases from V and 3 bases from J; junction bases left unmatched: 5. This CDR3 is built from 14 residues. CDR1 is SQVTM, CDR2 ANQGSEA, per germline. The DNA of the CDR3 is TGCAGCGTTGTCGGCGGGGGGTTCTACAATGAGCAGTTCTTC. It translates to CSVVGGGFYNEQFF.

The table lists this clonotype with many counts. The chain combines TRBV10-3 with TRBJ1-1; 8 nucleotides match TRBD1. The V and J ends lost 10 bases and 3 bases, in that order; junction bases with no gene match: 4. Germline loops: CDR1 ENHRY, CDR2 SYGVKD. The CDR3 loop spans 12 amino acids. CDR3 protein: CATGQADTEAFF. In nucleotides, the CDR3 is TGTGCCACGGGACAGGCGGACACTGAAGCTTTCTTT.

This clonotype was counted ten times or more. The CDR3, as DNA: TGTGCCATCAGGCAGACCCAGGGGATGGTGGAGACCCAGTACTTC. Amino acid sequence: CAIRQTQGMVETQYF. The chain couples TRBV10-3 to TRBJ2-5, with TRBD1 as a possible D gene (6 bases). Trimming removed 6 bases from V and 5 bases from J, with 19 bases in between. In germline, CDR1 is ENHRY, CDR2 SYGVKD. The CDR3 has 15 amino acids.

V and J are TRBV19 and TRBJ2-5; D gene ambiguous. Germline CDR1 and CDR2: LNHDA and SQIVND (reference sequence). CDR3 length: 16 residues. V shed 2 bases and J shed 4 bases, with 17 bases lying between them. This chain's CDR3 is CASSITPSTPGETQYF. The CDR3 region has the DNA TGTGCCAGTAGTATAACCCCCTCCACGCCAGGAGAGACCCAGTACTTC.

This clonotype has a count of ten or more. J is TRBJ2-3 and V is TRBV7-3; TRBD1 aligns across 8 bases. This CDR3 comprises 15 residues. Germline CDR1 is SGHTA and CDR2 is FQGTGA. Trimming removed 5 bases from V and 2 bases from J; junction bases left unmatched: 6. The CDR3 region has the DNA TGTGCCAGCAGCATCCGGACAGGGACCACAGATACGCAGTATTTT. It codes for CASSIRTGTTDTQYF.